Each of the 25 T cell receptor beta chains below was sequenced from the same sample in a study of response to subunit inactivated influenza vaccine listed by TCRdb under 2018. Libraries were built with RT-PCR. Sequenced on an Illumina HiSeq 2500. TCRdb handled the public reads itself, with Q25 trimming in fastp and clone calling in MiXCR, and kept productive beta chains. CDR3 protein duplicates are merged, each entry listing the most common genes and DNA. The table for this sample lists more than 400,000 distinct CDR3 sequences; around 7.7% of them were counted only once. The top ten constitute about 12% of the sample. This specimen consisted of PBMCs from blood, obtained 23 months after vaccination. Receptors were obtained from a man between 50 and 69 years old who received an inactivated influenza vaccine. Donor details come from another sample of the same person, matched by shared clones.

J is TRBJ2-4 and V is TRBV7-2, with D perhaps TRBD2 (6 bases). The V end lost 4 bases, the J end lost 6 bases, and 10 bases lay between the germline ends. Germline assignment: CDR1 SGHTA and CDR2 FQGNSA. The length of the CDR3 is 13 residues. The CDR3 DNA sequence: TGTGCCAGCAGCTCACGGGAGAGAAACATTCAGTACTTC. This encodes CASSSRERNIQYF. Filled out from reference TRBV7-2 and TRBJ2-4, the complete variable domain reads GAGVSQSPSNKVTEKGKDVELRCDPISGHTALYWYRQSLGQGLEFLIYFQGNSAPDKSGLPSDRFSAERTGGSVSTLTIQRTQQEDSAVYLCASSSRERNIQYFGAGTRLSVL.

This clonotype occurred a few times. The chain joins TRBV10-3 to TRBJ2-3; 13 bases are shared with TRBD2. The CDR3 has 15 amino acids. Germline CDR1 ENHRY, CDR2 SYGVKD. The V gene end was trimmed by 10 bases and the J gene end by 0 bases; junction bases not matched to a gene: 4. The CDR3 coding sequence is TGTGCCACTGGACTAGCGGGAGCTAGCACAGATACGCAGTATTTT. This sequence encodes CATGLAGASTDTQYF.

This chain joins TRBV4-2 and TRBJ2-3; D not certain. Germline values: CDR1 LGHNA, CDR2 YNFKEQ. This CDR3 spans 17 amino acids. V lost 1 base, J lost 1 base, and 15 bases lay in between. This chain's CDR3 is CASSQVLQHYGTDTQYF. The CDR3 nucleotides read TGTGCCAGCAGCCAAGTTCTACAGCATTACGGCACAGATACGCAGTATTTT.

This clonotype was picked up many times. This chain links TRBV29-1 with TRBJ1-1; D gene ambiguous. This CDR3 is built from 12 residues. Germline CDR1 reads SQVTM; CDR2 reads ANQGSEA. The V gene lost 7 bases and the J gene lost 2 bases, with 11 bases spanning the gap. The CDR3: CSATTDNTEAFF. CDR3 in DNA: TGCAGCGCCACGACGGACAACACTGAAGCTTTCTTT.

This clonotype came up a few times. CDR3 in amino acids: CASSLLAAGTGELFF. DNA of the CDR3: TGTGCCAGCAGCCTACTAGCGGCCGGTACCGGGGAGCTGTTTTTT. The chain has TRBV27 and TRBJ2-2; 8 nucleotides align to TRBD2. There are 15 residues in the CDR3. Trimming at V came to 6 bases and at J to 5 bases, leaving 8 bases not matched to a gene. Looked up from germline, CDR1 is MNHEY and CDR2 is SMNVEV (reference sequence).

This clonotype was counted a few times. CDR3 amino acids: CASSFGTGGRETQYF. The CDR3 region has the DNA TGTGCCAGCAGTTTTGGGACAGGGGGCAGGGAGACCCAGTACTTC. This chain uses TRBV28 with TRBJ2-5; 12 bases agree with TRBD1. The CDR3 covers 15 residues. V was clipped by 3 bases and J by 5 bases; unmatched bases: 4. Germline V gives CDR1 MDHEN, CDR2 SYDVKM. The whole variable domain, remainder taken from reference TRBV28 and TRBJ2-5, is DVKVTQSSRYLVKRTGEKVFLECVQDMDHENMFWYRQDPGLGLRLIYFSYDVKMKEKGDIPEGYSVSREKKERFSLILESASTNQTSMYLCASSFGTGGRETQYFGPGTRLLVL.

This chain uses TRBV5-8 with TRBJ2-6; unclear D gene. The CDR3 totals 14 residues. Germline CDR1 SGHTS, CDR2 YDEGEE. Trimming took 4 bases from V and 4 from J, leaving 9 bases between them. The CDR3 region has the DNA TGTGCCAGCAGCCCAGACCTGGGGGCCAACGTCCTGACTTTC. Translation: CASSPDLGANVLTF.

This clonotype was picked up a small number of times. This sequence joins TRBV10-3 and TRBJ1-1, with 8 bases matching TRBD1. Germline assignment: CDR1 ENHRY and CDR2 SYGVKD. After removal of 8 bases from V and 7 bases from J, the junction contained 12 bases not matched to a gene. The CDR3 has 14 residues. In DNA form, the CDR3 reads TGTGCCATCGGGCAGGGGGCGATCTGGGATGAAGCTTTCTTT. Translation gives CAIGQGAIWDEAFF.

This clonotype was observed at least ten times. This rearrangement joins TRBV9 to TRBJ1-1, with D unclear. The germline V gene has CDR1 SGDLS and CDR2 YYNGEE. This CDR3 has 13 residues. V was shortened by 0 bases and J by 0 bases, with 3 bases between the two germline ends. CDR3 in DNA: TGTGCCAGCAGCGTAGGAATGAACACTGAAGCTTTCTTT. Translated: CASSVGMNTEAFF.

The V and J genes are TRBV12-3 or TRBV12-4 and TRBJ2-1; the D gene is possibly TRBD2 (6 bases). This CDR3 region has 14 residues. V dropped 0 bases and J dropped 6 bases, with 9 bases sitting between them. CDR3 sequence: CASSLAGGVNEQFF. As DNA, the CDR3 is TGTGCCAGCAGTTTAGCGGGAGGAGTCAATGAGCAGTTCTTC.

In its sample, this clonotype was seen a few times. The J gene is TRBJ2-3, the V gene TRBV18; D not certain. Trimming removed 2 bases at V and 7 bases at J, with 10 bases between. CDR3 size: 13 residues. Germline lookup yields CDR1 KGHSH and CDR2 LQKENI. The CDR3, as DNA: TGTGCCAGCTCACCAGATCAGAGGTATACGCAGTATTTT. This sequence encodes CASSPDQRYTQYF.

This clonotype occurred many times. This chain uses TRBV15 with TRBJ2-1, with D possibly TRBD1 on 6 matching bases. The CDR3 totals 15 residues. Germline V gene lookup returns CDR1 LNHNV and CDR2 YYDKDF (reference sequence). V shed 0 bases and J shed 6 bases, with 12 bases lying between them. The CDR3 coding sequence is TGTGCCACCAGCAGAGATTTTGGGGGCACCAATGAGCAGTTCTTC. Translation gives CATSRDFGGTNEQFF. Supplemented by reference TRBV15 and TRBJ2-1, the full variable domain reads DAMVIQNPRYQVTQFGKPVTLSCSQTLNHNVMYWYQQKSSQAPKLLFHYYDKDFNNEADTPDNFQSRRPNTSFCFLDIRSPGLGDTAMYLCATSRDFGGTNEQFFGPGTRLTVL.

Here the CDR3 DNA reads TGTGCCATCAGTATATCGACGGGAAACACTGAAGCTTTCTTT. It yields the protein CAISISTGNTEAFF. The rearrangement joins TRBV10-3 to TRBJ1-1; no firm D call. V dropped 5 bases and J dropped 2 bases, with 12 bases sitting between them. CDR1 ENHRY and CDR2 SYGVKD come from the germline V gene. This CDR3 region has 14 residues.

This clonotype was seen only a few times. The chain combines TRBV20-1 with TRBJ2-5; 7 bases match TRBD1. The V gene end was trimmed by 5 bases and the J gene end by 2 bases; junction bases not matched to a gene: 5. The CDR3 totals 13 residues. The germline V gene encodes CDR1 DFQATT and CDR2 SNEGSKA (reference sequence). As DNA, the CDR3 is TGCAGTGCTGAGGACAGGAATCAAGAGACCCAGTACTTC. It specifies CSAEDRNQETQYF.

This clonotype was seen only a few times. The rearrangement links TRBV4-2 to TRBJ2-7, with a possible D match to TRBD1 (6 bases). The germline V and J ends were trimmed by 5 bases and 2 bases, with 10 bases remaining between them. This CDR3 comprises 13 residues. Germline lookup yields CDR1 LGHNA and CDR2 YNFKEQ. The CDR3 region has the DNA TGTGCCAGCAGCGCCGGGACAACCTACGAGCAGTACTTC. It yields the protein CASSAGTTYEQYF.

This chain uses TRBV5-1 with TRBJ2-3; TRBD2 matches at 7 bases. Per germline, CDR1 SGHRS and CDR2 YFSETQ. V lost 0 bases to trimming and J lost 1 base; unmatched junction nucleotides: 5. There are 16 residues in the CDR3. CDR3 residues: CASSLDQRGRTDTQYF. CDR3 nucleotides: TGCGCCAGCAGCTTGGACCAGCGGGGACGCACAGATACGCAGTATTTT.

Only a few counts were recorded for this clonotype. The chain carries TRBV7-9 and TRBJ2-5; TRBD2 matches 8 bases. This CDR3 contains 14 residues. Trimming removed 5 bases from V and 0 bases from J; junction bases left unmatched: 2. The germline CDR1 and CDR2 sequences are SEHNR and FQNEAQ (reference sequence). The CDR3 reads CASSRSGNQETQYF. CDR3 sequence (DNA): TGTGCCAGCAGCCGTAGCGGGAACCAAGAGACCCAGTACTTC.

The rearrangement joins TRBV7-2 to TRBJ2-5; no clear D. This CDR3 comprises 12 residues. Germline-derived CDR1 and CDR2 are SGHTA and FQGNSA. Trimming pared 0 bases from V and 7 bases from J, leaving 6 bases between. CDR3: CASSLAGGTQYF. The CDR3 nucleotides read TGTGCCAGCAGCTTAGCAGGCGGGACCCAGTACTTC.

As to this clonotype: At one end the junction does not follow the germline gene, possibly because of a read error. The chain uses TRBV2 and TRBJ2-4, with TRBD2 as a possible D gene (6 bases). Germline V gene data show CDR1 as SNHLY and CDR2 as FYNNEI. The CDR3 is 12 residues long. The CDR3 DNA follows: TGTGTCAGCAAACTGGGGGGAAATATTCAGTACTTC. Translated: CVSKLGGNIQYF.

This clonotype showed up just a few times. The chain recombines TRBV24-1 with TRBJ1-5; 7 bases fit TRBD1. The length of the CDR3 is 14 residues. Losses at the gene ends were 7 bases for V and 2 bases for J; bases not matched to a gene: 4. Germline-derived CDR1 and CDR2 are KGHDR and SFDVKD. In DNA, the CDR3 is TGTGCCACCAGCAGAACAGGGGGCAATCAGCCCCAGCATTTT. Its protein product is CATSRTGGNQPQHF.

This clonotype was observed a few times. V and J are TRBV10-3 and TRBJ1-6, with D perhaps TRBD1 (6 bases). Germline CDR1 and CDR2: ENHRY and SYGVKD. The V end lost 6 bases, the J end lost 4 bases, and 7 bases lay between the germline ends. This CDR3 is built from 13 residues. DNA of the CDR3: TGTGCCATCAGCGGGACATATAATTCACCCCTCCACTTT. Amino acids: CAISGTYNSPLHF.

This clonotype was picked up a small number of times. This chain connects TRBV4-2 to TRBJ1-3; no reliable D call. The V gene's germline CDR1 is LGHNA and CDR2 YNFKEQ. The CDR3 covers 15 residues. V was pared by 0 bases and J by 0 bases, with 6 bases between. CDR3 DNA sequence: TGTGCCAGCAGCCAAGAAACCCTCTCTGGAAACACCATATATTTT. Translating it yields CASSQETLSGNTIYF.

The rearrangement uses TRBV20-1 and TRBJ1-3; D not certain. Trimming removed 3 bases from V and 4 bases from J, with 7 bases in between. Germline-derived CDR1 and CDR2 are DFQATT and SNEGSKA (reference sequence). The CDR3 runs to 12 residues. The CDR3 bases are TGCAGTGCTAGCGGTCCGGGAAACACCATATATTTT. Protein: CSASGPGNTIYF.

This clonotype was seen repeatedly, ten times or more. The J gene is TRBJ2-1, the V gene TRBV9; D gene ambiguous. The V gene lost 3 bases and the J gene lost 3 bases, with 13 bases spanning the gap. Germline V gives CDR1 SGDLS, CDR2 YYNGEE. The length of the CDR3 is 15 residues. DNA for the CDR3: TGTGCCAGCAGCGCTGGGTCGGGTGGCTACAATGAGCAGTTCTTC. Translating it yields CASSAGSGGYNEQFF.

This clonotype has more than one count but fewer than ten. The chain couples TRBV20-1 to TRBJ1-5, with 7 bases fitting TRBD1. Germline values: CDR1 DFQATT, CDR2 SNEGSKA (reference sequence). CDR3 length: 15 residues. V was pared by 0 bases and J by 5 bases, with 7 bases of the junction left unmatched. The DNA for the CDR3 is TGCAGTGCTAGAGATGCCGGGACAGACTATCAGCCCCAGCATTTT. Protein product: CSARDAGTDYQPQHF.